Below are 19 T cell receptor beta chains sequenced from a single sample in a study of shared clonotypes between healthy human individuals. Naive CD8 cells comprised CD45RO-negative, CCR7-positively selected cells, excluding terminally differentiated effector memory CD45RA+ cells. TCRdb keeps only in-frame clones here, not all; method: immunoSEQ multiplex PCR. The sample carries 1.5 million to 2.5 million clones, about 95% recorded once. The sample comprised naive CD8+ T cells sorted from blood. The receptors stem from a man aged 18 to 29 in good health.

A remark on this clone: The sample contains more than one DNA sequence encoding this CDR3. The V call is TRBV9, the J call TRBJ1-2; no reliable D call. The CDR3 consists of 14 residues. Trimming took 0 bases from V and 2 from J, leaving 8 bases between them. Germline-derived CDR1 and CDR2 are SGDLS and YYNGEE. The CDR3 region has the DNA TGTGCCAGCAGCGTAGTGTCGGGGAACTATGGCTACACCTTC. It encodes CASSVVSGNYGYTF.

The genes are TRBV9 and TRBJ2-1; D ambiguous. The V and J ends lost 2 bases and 8 bases respectively, with 8 bases between them. This CDR3 is built from 12 residues. The germline V gene has CDR1 SGDLS and CDR2 YYNGEE. CDR3 loop: CASSVIEHEQFF. CDR3 DNA: TGTGCCAGCAGCGTTATAGAACATGAGCAGTTCTTC.

This chain links TRBV9 with TRBJ1-4, with D uncertain. Per germline, CDR1 SGDLS and CDR2 YYNGEE. Trimming removed 3 bases at V and 8 bases at J, with 20 bases between. This CDR3 spans 16 amino acids. CDR3 in amino acids: CASSADTAELGEKLFF. In nucleotides, the CDR3 is TGTGCCAGCAGCGCAGATACAGCCGAATTAGGAGAAAAACTGTTTTTT.

V and J are TRBV6-1 and TRBJ1-4, with D perhaps matching TRBD1 (5 bases). Germline V lookup: CDR1 MNHNS, CDR2 SASEGT. V lost 4 bases and J lost 8, with 14 bases in between. The CDR3 is 14 amino acids. The CDR3 loop is CASSVRGVREKLFF. The CDR3, as DNA: TGTGCCAGCAGTGTAAGGGGAGTTCGAGAAAAACTGTTTTTT.

The rearrangement links TRBV2 to TRBJ1-6, with unresolved D. The CDR3 contains 17 residues. Between the trimmed V and J ends, which lost 4 bases and 0 bases, there was a span of 13 bases. Germline V CDR1 and CDR2: SNHLY, FYNNEI. CDR3 loop: CASSGIDASSYNSPLHF. The CDR3 DNA is TGTGCCAGCAGTGGGATAGACGCGAGCTCCTATAATTCACCCCTCCACTTT.

V and J are TRBV7-9 and TRBJ2-2; 7 bases are a match to TRBD1. CDR1 and CDR2 (germline): SEHNR, FQNEAQ (reference sequence). The CDR3 has 15 amino acids. J was trimmed by 4 bases and V by 5 bases; bases with no gene match: 7. The DNA for the CDR3 is TGTGCCAGCAGCCTAAACAGGGGCGTCACCGGGGAGCTGTTTTTT. Translating it yields CASSLNRGVTGELFF.

J is TRBJ2-7 and V is TRBV4-3; D is undetermined. The CDR3 covers 15 residues. The V end was cut by 1 base, the J end by 0 bases, with 10 bases between. CDR1 is LGHNA and CDR2 is YSLEER in the germline V gene. CDR3 DNA: TGCGCCAGCAGCCAAGCCCAGGCGAGCTCCTACGAGCAGTACTTC. Translated, it gives CASSQAQASSYEQYF.

The rearrangement joins TRBV10-1 to TRBJ2-1; 9 bases fit TRBD2. V dropped 4 bases and J dropped 7; count of bases not matched to a gene: 8. Germline lookup yields CDR1 WNHNN and CDR2 SYGVQD (reference sequence). This CDR3 region has 15 residues. The CDR3 sequence is CASSAAGGPSNEQFF. CDR3 nucleotide sequence: TGCGCCAGCAGTGCTGCGGGAGGGCCCTCGAATGAGCAGTTCTTC.

This chain links TRBV4-1 with TRBJ2-2; D possibly matches TRBD1 or TRBD2 (5 bases each). The CDR3 length is 15 residues. V shed 8 bases and J shed 4 bases, with 17 bases lying between them. Germline CDR1 MGHRA, CDR2 YSYEKL. CDR3 DNA sequence: TGCGCCAGCGGATACGAGGGGCAAAGCACCGGGGAGCTGTTTTTT. Its protein is CASGYEGQSTGELFF.

This chain joins TRBV29-1 and TRBJ2-7; 12 positions match TRBD2. Germline values: CDR1 SQVTM, CDR2 ANQGSEA. J gave up 3 bases and V 4 bases, and 10 bases lay outside the gene matches. The CDR3 runs to 16 residues. DNA for the CDR3: TGCAGCGTTGTATTGGGACTAGCGGGCCTTAACTACGAGCAGTACTTC. This codes for CSVVLGLAGLNYEQYF.

This sequence joins TRBV5-6 and TRBJ2-1, with 10 bases aligning to TRBD2. The ends lost 2 bases at V and 6 bases at J; junction bases unmatched: 11. The CDR3 runs 17 residues. Germline V gene lookup returns CDR1 SGHDT and CDR2 YYEEEE. The CDR3 sequence is CASSFRLAGVVSNEQFF. The CDR3 nucleotides read TGTGCCAGCAGCTTCCGGCTAGCGGGAGTGGTAAGCAATGAGCAGTTCTTC.

The chain couples TRBV4-1 to TRBJ2-7, with TRBD1 matching 9 bases. V was pared by 4 bases and J by 7 bases, with 8 bases of the junction left unmatched. There are 14 residues in the CDR3. Germline V lookup: CDR1 MGHRA, CDR2 YSYEKL. CDR3 coding DNA: TGCGCCAGCAGCCCGACAGGGGGACGGTTGGAGCAGTACTTC. Translating it yields CASSPTGGRLEQYF.

V usage is TRBV7-2 and J usage is TRBJ2-3; perhaps D is TRBD1 or TRBD2 (5 bases each). This CDR3 has 14 residues. The germline V and J ends were trimmed by 3 bases and 1 base, with 8 bases remaining between them. Germline CDR1 and CDR2: SGHTA and FQGNSA. The CDR3 DNA follows: TGTGCCAGCAGCTTGCCGGGACGCACAGATACGCAGTATTTT. Translating gives CASSLPGRTDTQYF.

V and J are TRBV4-3 and TRBJ1-2; TRBD1 is a possible D gene (6 bases). Germline V CDR1 and CDR2: LGHNA, YSLEER. Trimming cost V 0 bases and J 1 base, with 12 bases left between them. CDR3 size: 16 residues. The CDR3 nucleotides are TGCGCCAGCAGCCAAGATTTCAGGGGCGATAACTATGGCTACACCTTC. As protein: CASSQDFRGDNYGYTF.

V gene TRBV7-6 combines with J gene TRBJ1-1; the D gene is possibly TRBD1 (5 bases). With 3 bases removed from V and 1 base from J, the gap between germline ends came to 12 bases. CDR1 and CDR2 from the germline V gene are SGHVS and FNYEAQ. The CDR3 has 15 residues. The CDR3 loop reads CASSFFQGTNTEAFF. The DNA for the CDR3 is TGTGCCAGCAGCTTCTTCCAGGGTACGAACACTGAAGCTTTCTTT.

The rearrangement links TRBV5-1 to TRBJ1-1; perhaps TRBD1 as D (5 bases). Germline CDR1 SGHRS, CDR2 YFSETQ. V was trimmed by 3 bases and J by 1 base, leaving 16 bases between them. The CDR3 extends over 16 amino acids. The CDR3 here is CASSSEGVGTNTEAFF. The CDR3 DNA follows: TGCGCCAGCAGCTCCGAAGGCGTGGGGACGAACACTGAAGCTTTCTTT. The full variable domain, in which reference TRBV5-1 and TRBJ1-1 provide the parts outside the CDR3, is KAGVTQTPRYLIKTRGQQVTLSCSPISGHRSVSWYQQTPGQGLQFLFEYFSETQRNKGNFPGRFSGRQFSNSRSEMNVSTLELGDSALYLCASSSEGVGTNTEAFFGQGTRLTVV.

This chain links TRBV5-1 with TRBJ2-6; 8 bases are a match to TRBD1. The CDR3 extends over 15 amino acids. The germline CDR1 and CDR2 sequences are SGHRS and YFSETQ. Trimming at V came to 2 bases and at J to 9 bases, leaving 7 bases not matched to a gene. This CDR3 is CASSLRTGWDNVLTF. DNA of the CDR3: TGCGCCAGCAGCTTACGGACAGGGTGGGACAACGTCCTGACTTTC.

The chain joins TRBV9 to TRBJ2-7; D is ambiguous. Between the trimmed V and J ends, which lost 0 bases and 5 bases, there was a span of 12 bases. In germline, CDR1 is SGDLS, CDR2 YYNGEE. This CDR3 has 14 amino acids. The CDR3 here is CASSVDLPPNEQYF. The CDR3 nucleotides are TGTGCCAGCAGCGTAGACCTACCCCCGAACGAGCAGTACTTC.

This clone was counted a single time. The chain links TRBV5-6 to TRBJ2-7; D remains unclear. The germline gives CDR1 SGHDT, CDR2 YYEEEE. V gave up 0 bases and J gave up 5 bases, with 6 bases separating them. This CDR3 is built from 12 residues. CDR3 DNA: TGTGCCAGCAGCTTGGCACGCCACGAGCAGTACTTC. Translated, it gives CASSLARHEQYF. The full variable domain, with the rest looked up from reference TRBV5-6 and TRBJ2-7, is DAGVTQSPTHLIKTRGQQVTLRCSPKSGHDTVSWYQQALGQGPQFIFQYYEEEERQRGNFPDRFSGHQFPNYSSELNVNALLLGDSALYLCASSLARHEQYFGPGTRLTVT.